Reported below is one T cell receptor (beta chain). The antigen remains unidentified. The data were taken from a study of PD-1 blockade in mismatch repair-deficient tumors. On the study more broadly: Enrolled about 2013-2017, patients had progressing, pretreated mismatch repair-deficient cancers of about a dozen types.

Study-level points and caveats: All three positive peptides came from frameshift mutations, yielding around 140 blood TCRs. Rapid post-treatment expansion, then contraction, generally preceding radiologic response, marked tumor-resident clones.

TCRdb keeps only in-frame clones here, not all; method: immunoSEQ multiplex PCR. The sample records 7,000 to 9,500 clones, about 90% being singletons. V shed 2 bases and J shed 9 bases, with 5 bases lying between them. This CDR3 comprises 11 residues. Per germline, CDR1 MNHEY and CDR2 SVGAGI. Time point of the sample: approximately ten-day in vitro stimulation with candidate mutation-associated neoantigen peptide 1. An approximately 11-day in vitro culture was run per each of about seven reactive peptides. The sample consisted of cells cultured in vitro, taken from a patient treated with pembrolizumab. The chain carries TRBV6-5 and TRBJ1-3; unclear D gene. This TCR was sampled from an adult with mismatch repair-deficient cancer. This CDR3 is CASSYLGTIYF. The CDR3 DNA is TGTGCCAGCAGTTACCTGGGCACCATATATTTT.